The clone carrying this T cell receptor (beta chain) was detected once. Its antigen is still unknown. A far larger clone lies a single base away; this is likely a read error. The source of the sample is a study of regulatory T cells in long-lasting Graves disease. Points from the study as a whole: Persistent Graves' cases showed lower TCR diversity than newly diagnosed cases.

Construction of the TCR beta libraries employed iRepertoire HTBI primers in conjunction with Arm-PCR of CDR3 regions. Study processing details: Samples collectively showed 62 TRBV and about 15 TRBJ segments. TCRdb fed the multiplex PCR reads into MiXCR, producing one record per CDR3 protein. TCRdb, not the original authors, processed these V and J calls. The table lists some 250,000 distinct CDR3 sequences, 15% to 20% of them singletons. Time point noted: newly diagnosed GD, antithyroid drugs for less than 3 months. Extracted RNA from PBMCs served as the source of the TCR library. Graves' disease diagnosis used American Thyroid Association guidelines. EDTA tubes collected 7.5 to 9.5 milliliters of peripheral blood. This receptor was identified in a female donor with Graves disease. Source: peripheral blood mononuclear cells (PBMCs), taken at new diagnosis, from a patient treated with antithyroid drugs.

CDR3 protein: CASSLTTTGSYGYTF. The CDR3 DNA reads TGTGCCAGCAGCTTAACTACTACAGGGAGCTATGGCTACACCTTC. The gene calls are TRBV5-1 and TRBJ1-2, with TRBD1 as a possible D gene (6 bases). Germline CDR1 is SGHRS and CDR2 is YFSETQ. This CDR3 is built from 15 residues.